This TCR beta chain was sequenced for a study of cytomegalovirus exposure and HLA in healthy donors. The CDR3 totals 15 residues. CDR1 and CDR2 (germline): LGHNA, YSLEER. V lost 4 bases and J lost 5; bases outside the gene matches: 7. Use of 60 Vbeta and 13 Jbeta primers characterized the PCR. TCRdb's copy holds only in-frame clones and misses some; the assay was immunoSEQ multiplex PCR. The sample lists about 140,000 clones, over 75% occurring once. Sequencing was performed on PBMCs. The TCR was taken from a man in his forties in good health and CMV-seronegative. The rearrangement links TRBV4-3 to TRBJ1-2; TRBD1 matches 10 bases. The CDR3 sequence is CASSPATGGGYGYTF. CDR3 coding DNA: TGCGCCAGCAGCCCCGCGACAGGGGGCGGATATGGCTACACCTTC.